The 16 T cell receptor beta chains reported below all come from one sample, sequenced in a study of cytomegalovirus exposure and HLA in healthy donors. The PCR employed 60 Vbeta primers together with 13 Jbeta primers. Sequenced by immunoSEQ multiplex PCR; TCRdb stores in-frame clones only, minus some. The sample carries 100,000 to 150,000 clones, around 77% recorded once. Sequencing was carried out using PBMCs. The receptors come from a woman aged 40 to 50 in good health and CMV-seropositive.

The chain uses TRBV18 and TRBJ2-7, with 12 bases matching TRBD2. J lost 2 bases, V lost 3 bases, and 2 bases had no gene match. Germline V gives CDR1 KGHSH, CDR2 LQKENI. The CDR3 has 15 amino acids. The CDR3 loop reads CASSPRTSGTYEQYF. The CDR3 DNA sequence: TGTGCCAGCTCACCCCGGACTAGCGGGACCTACGAGCAGTACTTC.

J is TRBJ2-1 and V is TRBV5-4; 8 positions match TRBD1. The CDR3 totals 14 residues. Germline lookup yields CDR1 SGHNT and CDR2 YYREEE (reference sequence). V trimming: 4 bases; J trimming: 6 bases; junction bases outside the gene matches: 6. The CDR3 reads CASSQGQGRNEQFF. The CDR3, as DNA: TGTGCCAGCAGCCAAGGACAGGGTCGCAATGAGCAGTTCTTC. Full variable domain (missing parts from reference TRBV5-4 and TRBJ2-1): ETGVTQSPTHLIKTRGQQVTLRCSSQSGHNTVSWYQQALGQGPQFIFQYYREEENGRGNFPPRFSGLQFPNYSSELNVNALELDDSALYLCASSQGQGRNEQFFGPGTRLTVL.

The genes are TRBV28 and TRBJ1-5; TRBD1 agrees at 7 bases. Germline V gene lookup returns CDR1 MDHEN and CDR2 SYDVKM. Trimming removed 6 bases from V and 2 bases from J; junction bases left unmatched: 7. The CDR3 runs to 15 residues. The CDR3 loop is CASSEGGPGNQPQHF. CDR3 in DNA: TGTGCCAGCAGCGAAGGGGGCCCGGGCAATCAGCCCCAGCATTTT.

This clone was counted a few times. V and J are TRBV28 and TRBJ2-7; 8 nucleotides line up with TRBD1. The CDR3 spans 14 residues. The germline V gene has CDR1 MDHEN and CDR2 SYDVKM. The junction had 4 bases not matched to a gene; V was cut back by 2 bases and J by 4 bases. The DNA for the CDR3 is TGTGCCAGCAGTTTAACAGGACAGGGTTACGAGCAGTACTTC. This codes for CASSLTGQGYEQYF.

The chain joins TRBV2 to TRBJ2-7; 10 positions match TRBD2. Germline V gives CDR1 SNHLY, CDR2 FYNNEI. This CDR3 spans 13 amino acids. Losses at the gene ends were 11 bases for V and 6 bases for J; bases not matched to a gene: 10. The CDR3 loop is CAGQREGLSEQYF. CDR3 DNA sequence: TGTGCCGGACAGCGGGAGGGTCTAAGCGAGCAGTACTTC.

V gene TRBV6-1 combines with J gene TRBJ1-2, with TRBD1 matching 7 bases. Trimming took 8 bases from V and 0 from J; bases not matched to a gene: 6. Germline CDR1 reads MNHNS; CDR2 reads SASEGT. There are 14 residues in the CDR3. Written as DNA, the CDR3 is TGTGCCAGCGGACAGGCAGGGACTAACTATGGCTACACCTTC. This encodes CASGQAGTNYGYTF.

This clone was counted only a few times. V gene TRBV7-8 combines with J gene TRBJ1-2; D perhaps matches TRBD1 (5 bases). Deletions cut 4 bases from V and 5 bases from J, with 17 bases between. The CDR3 totals 15 residues. From germline, CDR1 is SGHVS and CDR2 FQNEAQ. The CDR3 region is CASSSFGAGRYGYTF. The CDR3, as DNA: TGTGCCAGCAGCTCCTTTGGGGCCGGGAGGTATGGCTACACCTTC.

This chain joins TRBV5-6 and TRBJ2-1, with D possibly matching TRBD2 (5 bases). Germline V CDR1 and CDR2: SGHDT, YYEEEE. The CDR3 runs 14 residues. Between the trimmed V and J ends, which lost 5 bases and 7 bases, there was a span of 16 bases. The CDR3 reads CASSSPSGINEQFF. The CDR3 nucleotides read TGTGCCAGCAGTTCCCCCAGCGGAATAAATGAGCAGTTCTTC.

The chain uses TRBV10-3 and TRBJ2-3; 9 bases are a match to TRBD2. The V gene end was trimmed by 10 bases and the J gene end by 1 base; junction bases not matched to a gene: 6. Germline loops: CDR1 ENHRY, CDR2 SYGVKD. This CDR3 is built from 14 residues. The CDR3 here is CATAQREGTDTQYF. In DNA, the CDR3 is TGTGCCACAGCCCAGCGGGAGGGCACAGATACGCAGTATTTT.

V is TRBV27 and J is TRBJ2-5; 8 nucleotides agree with TRBD1. V gave up 4 bases and J gave up 5 bases; unmatched junction bases: 3. The CDR3 loop spans 13 amino acids. CDR1 MNHEY and CDR2 SMNVEV come from the germline V gene (reference sequence). The CDR3 sequence: CASSWTGYETQYF. The CDR3 nucleotides read TGTGCCAGCAGTTGGACAGGGTATGAGACCCAGTACTTC.

The genes are TRBV29-1 and TRBJ2-7; 7 bases align to TRBD2. V dropped 4 bases and J dropped 4; count of bases not matched to a gene: 1. The germline CDR1 and CDR2 sequences are SQVTM and ANQGSEA. CDR3 size: 11 residues. CDR3 sequence reads: CSVAAGYEQYF. The CDR3, as DNA: TGCAGCGTTGCAGCGGGATACGAGCAGTACTTC.

J is TRBJ2-1 and V is TRBV5-1; tentatively, D is TRBD2 (6 bases). The CDR3 length is 15 residues. Between the trimmed V and J ends, which lost 0 bases and 8 bases, there was a span of 15 bases. Germline CDR1 SGHRS, CDR2 YFSETQ. The CDR3 reads CASSLAGVPFDEQFF. CDR3 coding DNA: TGCGCCAGCAGCTTGGCGGGAGTGCCTTTCGATGAGCAGTTCTTC.

The chain uses TRBV7-9 and TRBJ2-7, with 14 positions matching TRBD2. J lost 7 bases, V lost 4 bases, and 9 bases had no gene match. Germline assignment: CDR1 SEHNR and CDR2 FQNEAQ (reference sequence). The CDR3 covers 16 residues. CDR3 bases: TGTGCCAGCAGCTCTACGGGACTAGCGGGAGATCGGGAGCAGTACTTC. It is translated as CASSSTGLAGDREQYF.

The J gene is TRBJ2-1, the V gene TRBV18, with TRBD1 as a possible D gene (6 bases). The V end lost 0 bases, the J end lost 7 bases, and 13 bases lay between the germline ends. This CDR3 has 15 residues. In germline, CDR1 is KGHSH, CDR2 LQKENI. This chain's CDR3 is CASSPPWQGMNEQFF. The CDR3 DNA follows: TGTGCCAGCTCACCACCGTGGCAGGGGATGAATGAGCAGTTCTTC. The full variable domain, completed using reference TRBV18 and TRBJ2-1, is NAGVMQNPRHLVRRRGQEARLRCSPMKGHSHVYWYRQLPEEGLKFMVYLQKENIIDESGMPKERFSAEFPKEGPSILRIQQVVRGDSAAYFCASSPPWQGMNEQFFGPGTRLTVL.

The chain couples TRBV28 to TRBJ1-5; the D gene is possibly TRBD1 (6 bases). The CDR3 has 15 residues. Per the germline V gene, CDR1 is MDHEN and CDR2 is SYDVKM. Between the trimmed V and J ends, which lost 6 bases and 0 bases, there was a span of 12 bases. CDR3 in amino acids: CASSQGQHSNQPQHF. CDR3 bases: TGTGCCAGCAGCCAGGGACAACATAGCAATCAGCCCCAGCATTTT.

V is TRBV2 and J is TRBJ2-1, with D possibly matching TRBD1 (6 bases). Germline assignment: CDR1 SNHLY and CDR2 FYNNEI. The CDR3 consists of 12 residues. Deletions cut 3 bases from V and 10 bases from J, with 10 bases between. CDR3 sequence: CASSDRGVEQFF. The DNA of the CDR3 is TGTGCCAGCAGTGACAGGGGAGTCGAGCAGTTCTTC.